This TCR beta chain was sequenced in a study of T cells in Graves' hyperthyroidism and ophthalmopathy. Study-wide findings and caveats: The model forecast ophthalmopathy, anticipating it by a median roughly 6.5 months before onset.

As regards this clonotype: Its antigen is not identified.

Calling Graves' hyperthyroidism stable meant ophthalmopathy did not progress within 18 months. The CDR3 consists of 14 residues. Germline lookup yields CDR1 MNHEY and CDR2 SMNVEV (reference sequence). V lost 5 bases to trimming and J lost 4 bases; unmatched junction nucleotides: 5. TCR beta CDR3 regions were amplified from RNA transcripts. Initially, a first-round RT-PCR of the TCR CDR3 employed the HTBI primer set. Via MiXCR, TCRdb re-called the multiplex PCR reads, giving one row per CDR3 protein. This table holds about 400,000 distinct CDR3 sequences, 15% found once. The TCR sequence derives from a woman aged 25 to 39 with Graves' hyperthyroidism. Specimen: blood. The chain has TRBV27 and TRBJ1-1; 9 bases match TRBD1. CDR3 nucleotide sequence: TGTGCCAGCAGTCCCCAGGGACAGGGCACTGAAGCTTTCTTT. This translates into CASSPQGQGTEAFF.